These 21 T cell receptor beta chains came from one sample sequenced in a study of cytomegalovirus exposure and HLA in healthy donors. Assay used: immunoSEQ multiplex PCR; TCRdb lists only in-frame clones, some missing. The sample yields about 95,000 clones, 85% seen once. The sample comprised PBMCs. Source of these receptors: a man aged 18 to 29 in good health and CMV-seropositive.

The genes are TRBV10-3 and TRBJ2-7; D is unresolved. Trimming shortened V by 0 bases and J by 4 bases, and 7 bases separated the two germline ends. CDR3 length: 13 residues. CDR1 is ENHRY, CDR2 SYGVKD, per germline. This CDR3 reads CAISESPGYEQYV. The DNA of the CDR3 is TGTGCCATCAGTGAGTCTCCCGGGTACGAGCAGTACGTC.

V and J are TRBV5-6 and TRBJ2-3; D is unresolved. The CDR3 contains 11 residues. Germline CDR1 and CDR2: SGHDT and YYEEEE. Trimming removed 4 bases from V and 4 bases from J, with 4 bases in between. For the CDR3, the DNA is TGTGCCAGCAGCCTAGCAGATACGCAGTATTTT. It codes for CASSLADTQYF.

The genes are TRBV6-1 and TRBJ1-5, with TRBD1 as a possible D gene (5 bases). The CDR3 spans 15 residues. The ends were cut back, 7 bases at V and 0 bases at J, with 13 bases in the middle. Germline V gives CDR1 MNHNS, CDR2 SASEGT. CDR3 sequence reads: CASTLQGNSNQPQHF. CDR3 DNA: TGTGCCAGCACCTTGCAGGGTAATAGCAATCAGCCCCAGCATTTT.

The chain couples TRBV5-5 to TRBJ1-2; 7 bases match TRBD1. The germline V gene encodes CDR1 SGHKS and CDR2 YYEKEE (reference sequence). The V segment lost 4 bases and the J segment 8 bases; nucleotides outside the gene matches: 11. The CDR3 contains 14 residues. CDR3 nucleotide sequence: TGTGCCAGCAGCCCATCCCCTACAGGGGACGGCTACACCTTC. Translating it yields CASSPSPTGDGYTF.

In this sample, this clone turned up many times. The chain carries TRBV6-1 and TRBJ2-7; 7 bases fit TRBD1. Germline V lookup: CDR1 MNHNS, CDR2 SASEGT. The CDR3 consists of 15 residues. V lost 1 base and J lost 1; bases outside the gene matches: 4. The CDR3 DNA sequence: TGTGCCAGCAGTGAAGAGGGGGCGTCTTCCTACGAGCAGTACGTC. It yields the protein CASSEEGASSYEQYV.

In nucleotides, the CDR3 is TGTGCCAGCAGCTTAGACGGAGGGACGGGAAACACCATATATTTT. Amino acids: CASSLDGGTGNTIYF. V gene TRBV7-2 combines with J gene TRBJ1-3; a weak D match, TRBD1 (5 bases). The CDR3 is 15 amino acids. CDR1 and CDR2 (germline): SGHTA, FQGNSA. V lost 1 base, J lost 4 bases, and 11 bases lay in between.

The genes are TRBV15 and TRBJ2-1; D not certain. The CDR3 is made up of 13 amino acids. From germline, CDR1 is LNHNV and CDR2 YYDKDF (reference sequence). V was trimmed by 2 bases and J by 9 bases, leaving 11 bases between them. The CDR3 nucleotides read TGTGCCACCAGCAGACTAGACCCAAGTGAGCAGTTCTTC. Protein product: CATSRLDPSEQFF. The variable domain in full, with the rest retrieved from reference TRBV15 and TRBJ2-1, is DAMVIQNPRYQVTQFGKPVTLSCSQTLNHNVMYWYQQKSSQAPKLLFHYYDKDFNNEADTPDNFQSRRPNTSFCFLDIRSPGLGDTAMYLCATSRLDPSEQFFGPGTRLTVL.

The rearrangement uses TRBV27 and TRBJ1-5; possible D gene TRBD1, 6 bases. The CDR3 has 13 amino acids. The V gene lost 8 bases and the J gene lost 3 bases, with 11 bases spanning the gap. Germline V gene lookup returns CDR1 MNHEY and CDR2 SMNVEV (reference sequence). CDR3 residues: CASADRYNQPQHF. For the CDR3, the DNA is TGTGCCAGCGCTGACAGGTACAATCAGCCCCAGCATTTT.

This sequence joins TRBV18 and TRBJ2-7; D is possibly TRBD1 or TRBD2 (5 bases each). Between the trimmed V and J ends, which lost 6 bases and 7 bases, there was a span of 13 bases. CDR3 length: 12 residues. Germline assignment: CDR1 KGHSH and CDR2 LQKENI. The CDR3 nucleotides are TGTGCCAGCTCGCCCGGGACGCGGGAGCAGTACGTC. It translates to CASSPGTREQYV.

This CDR3 reads CASSLDFAGRAGDTQYF. CDR3 DNA sequence: TGTGCCAGCAGCTTAGATTTTGCCGGGAGGGCAGGAGATACGCAGTATTTT. The gene calls are TRBV5-4 and TRBJ2-3, with 8 bases that match TRBD2. After removal of 2 bases from V and 5 bases from J, the junction contained 13 bases not matched to a gene. The CDR3 totals 17 residues. In germline, CDR1 is SGHNT, CDR2 YYREEE (reference sequence).

The chain carries TRBV10-2 and TRBJ1-5, with TRBD1 matching over 8 bases. The CDR3 contains 15 residues. The junction had 3 bases not matched to a gene; V was cut back by 3 bases and J by 2 bases. The germline V gene has CDR1 WSHSY and CDR2 SAAADI. The CDR3 spells CASSDATGGNQPQHF. CDR3 sequence (DNA): TGCGCCAGCAGTGATGCGACAGGGGGCAATCAGCCCCAGCATTTT.

Here the CDR3 reads CAISGTSGYEQYF. The CDR3 coding sequence is TGTGCCATCAGTGGGACTAGCGGCTACGAGCAGTACTTC. The V gene is TRBV10-3, the J gene TRBJ2-7; 10 bases agree with TRBD2. The CDR3 has 13 residues. The germline CDR1 and CDR2 sequences are ENHRY and SYGVKD. The V and J ends lost 4 bases and 3 bases, in that order; junction bases with no gene match: 0.

Only one count was recorded for this clone. The gene calls are TRBV27 and TRBJ1-1; D is ambiguous. Germline CDR1 is MNHEY and CDR2 is SMNVEV (reference sequence). The CDR3 is 16 amino acids. The V gene lost 5 bases and the J gene lost 0 bases, with 16 bases spanning the gap. The CDR3 DNA follows: TGTGCCAGCAGTCCGCTCCGACAATATTTGAACACTGAAGCTTTCTTT. Its translation: CASSPLRQYLNTEAFF.

The chain is built from TRBV7-8 and TRBJ1-5; the D gene is possibly TRBD1 (6 bases). The germline CDR1 and CDR2 sequences are SGHVS and FQNEAQ. Trimming removed 5 bases at V and 0 bases at J, with 11 bases between. CDR3 length: 15 amino acids. Here the CDR3 reads CASSATDSSNQPQHF. The CDR3, as DNA: TGTGCCAGCAGCGCGACGGACAGTAGCAATCAGCCCCAGCATTTT.

The rearrangement links TRBV6-6 to TRBJ2-7; 8 bases map to TRBD2. This CDR3 is built from 15 residues. V was pared by 2 bases and J by 4 bases, with 7 bases of the junction left unmatched. The V gene's germline CDR1 is MNHNY and CDR2 SVGAGI (reference sequence). Here the CDR3 reads CASSYTASGSYEQYF. The CDR3 DNA is TGTGCCAGCAGTTACACGGCTAGCGGGTCGTACGAGCAGTACTTC.

CDR3 nucleotides: TGTGCCAGCAGCCCTTTTGAGCGTTTGACAGATACGCAGTATTTT. Translated: CASSPFERLTDTQYF. The chain is built from TRBV27 and TRBJ2-3, with D unresolved. This CDR3 has 15 amino acids. Trimming cost V 6 bases and J 3 bases, with 16 bases left between them. Germline CDR1 is MNHEY and CDR2 is SMNVEV (reference sequence).

The V and J genes are TRBV7-3 and TRBJ2-3, with no clear D. The germline V gene encodes CDR1 SGHTA and CDR2 FQGTGA. This CDR3 has 14 amino acids. V shed 1 base and J shed 2 bases, with 7 bases lying between them. The CDR3 sequence: CASSLSGTTDTQYF. The CDR3 bases are TGTGCCAGCAGCTTAAGCGGAACCACAGATACGCAGTATTTT.

This clone showed up just a few times. The CDR3 spells CASGSGRADTQYF. The CDR3 region has the DNA TGCGCCAGCGGTAGCGGGAGGGCAGATACGCAGTATTTT. The chain joins TRBV10-2 to TRBJ2-3; TRBD2 agrees at 11 bases. The CDR3 spans 13 residues. CDR1 and CDR2 (germline): WSHSY, SAAADI. The ends lost 8 bases at V and 4 bases at J; junction bases unmatched: 2.

The V gene is TRBV7-9, the J gene TRBJ2-1, with D perhaps TRBD2 (6 bases). Trimming shortened V by 5 bases and J by 10 bases, and 18 bases separated the two germline ends. This CDR3 region has 14 residues. Per the germline V gene, CDR1 is SEHNR and CDR2 is FQNEAQ (reference sequence). CDR3 DNA: TGTGCCAGCAGCCCGGAGGGGATAGCCTGGGAGCAGTTCTTC. Amino acids: CASSPEGIAWEQFF.

CDR3 DNA sequence: TGTGCCAGCAGTGAGGAACTAGCAGCTTACGAGCAGTACGTC. As protein: CASSEELAAYEQYV. The chain has TRBV6-1 and TRBJ2-7, with TRBD2 as a possible D gene (6 bases). The CDR3 spans 14 residues. Looked up from germline, CDR1 is MNHNS and CDR2 is SASEGT. Trimming pared 3 bases from V and 4 bases from J, leaving 13 bases between.

V and J are TRBV27 and TRBJ1-5; tentatively, D is TRBD1 (5 bases). The CDR3 runs to 15 residues. In germline, CDR1 is MNHEY, CDR2 SMNVEV (reference sequence). V was clipped by 3 bases and J by 2 bases, with 11 bases between them. The CDR3 protein is CASSLSIGGNQPQHF. CDR3 in DNA: TGTGCCAGCAGTTTGTCCATAGGGGGCAATCAGCCCCAGCATTTT.